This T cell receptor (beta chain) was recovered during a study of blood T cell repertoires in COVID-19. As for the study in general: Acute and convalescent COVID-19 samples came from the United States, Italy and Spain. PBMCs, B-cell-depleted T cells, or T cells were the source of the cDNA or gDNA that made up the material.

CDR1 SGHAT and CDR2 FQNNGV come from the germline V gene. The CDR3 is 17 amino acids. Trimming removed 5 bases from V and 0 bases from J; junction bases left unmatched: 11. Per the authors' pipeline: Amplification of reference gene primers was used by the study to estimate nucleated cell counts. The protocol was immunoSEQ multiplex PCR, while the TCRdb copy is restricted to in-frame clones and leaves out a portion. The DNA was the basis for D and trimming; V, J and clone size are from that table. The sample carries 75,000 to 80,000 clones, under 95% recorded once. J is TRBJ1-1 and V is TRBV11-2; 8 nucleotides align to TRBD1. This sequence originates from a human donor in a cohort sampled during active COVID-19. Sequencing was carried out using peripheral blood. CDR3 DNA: TGTGCCAGCAGCACTGACAGGGGATTCGTAATGAACACTGAAGCTTTCTTT. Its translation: CASSTDRGFVMNTEAFF.